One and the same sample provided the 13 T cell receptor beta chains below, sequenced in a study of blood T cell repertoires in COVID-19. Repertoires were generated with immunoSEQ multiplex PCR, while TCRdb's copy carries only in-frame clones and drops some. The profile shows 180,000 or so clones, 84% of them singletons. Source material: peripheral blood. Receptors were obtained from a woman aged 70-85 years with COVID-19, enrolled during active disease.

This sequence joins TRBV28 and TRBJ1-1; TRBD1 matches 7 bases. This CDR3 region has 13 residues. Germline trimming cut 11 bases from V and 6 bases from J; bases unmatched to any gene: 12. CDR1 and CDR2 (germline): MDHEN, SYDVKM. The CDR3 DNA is TGTGCCTCCTTCTCGGGCGACAGGGCTGAAGCTTTCTTT. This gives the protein CASFSGDRAEAFF.

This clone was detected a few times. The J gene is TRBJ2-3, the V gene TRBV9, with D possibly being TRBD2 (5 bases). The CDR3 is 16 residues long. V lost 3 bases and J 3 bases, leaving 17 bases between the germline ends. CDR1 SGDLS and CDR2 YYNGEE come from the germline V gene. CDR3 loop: CASSEGRAAVTDTQYF. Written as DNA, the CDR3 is TGTGCCAGCAGCGAAGGGCGGGCCGCGGTGACAGATACGCAGTATTTT.

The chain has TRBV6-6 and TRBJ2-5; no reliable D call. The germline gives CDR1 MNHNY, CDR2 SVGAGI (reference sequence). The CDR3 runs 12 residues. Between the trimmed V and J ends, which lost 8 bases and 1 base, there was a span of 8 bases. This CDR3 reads CASGLTQETQYF. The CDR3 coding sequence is TGTGCCAGCGGGCTAACCCAAGAGACCCAGTACTTC.

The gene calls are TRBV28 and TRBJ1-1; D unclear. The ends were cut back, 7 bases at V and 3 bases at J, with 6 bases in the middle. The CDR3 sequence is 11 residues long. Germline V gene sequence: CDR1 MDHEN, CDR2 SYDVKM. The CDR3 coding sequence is TGTGCCAGCATGAGGGACACTGAAGCTTTCTTT. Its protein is CASMRDTEAFF.

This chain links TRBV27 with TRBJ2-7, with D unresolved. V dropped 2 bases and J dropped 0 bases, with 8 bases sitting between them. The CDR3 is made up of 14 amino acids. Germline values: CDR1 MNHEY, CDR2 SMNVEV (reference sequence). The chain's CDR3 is CASSLAPISYEQYF. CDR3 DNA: TGTGCCAGCAGTTTAGCGCCCATCTCCTACGAGCAGTACTTC.

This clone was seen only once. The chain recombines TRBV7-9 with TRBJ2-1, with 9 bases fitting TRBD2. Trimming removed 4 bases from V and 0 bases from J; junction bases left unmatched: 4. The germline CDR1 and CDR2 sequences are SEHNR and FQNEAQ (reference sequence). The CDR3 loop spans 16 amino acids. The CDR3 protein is CASSSSSGTSYNEQFF. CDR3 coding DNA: TGTGCCAGCAGCTCCTCTAGCGGGACCTCCTACAATGAGCAGTTCTTC.

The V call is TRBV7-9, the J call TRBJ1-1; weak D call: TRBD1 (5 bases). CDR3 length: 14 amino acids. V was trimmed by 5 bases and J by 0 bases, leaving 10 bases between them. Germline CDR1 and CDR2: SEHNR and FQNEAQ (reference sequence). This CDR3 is CASSPDSLNTEAFF. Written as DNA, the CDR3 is TGTGCCAGCAGCCCTGACAGTCTGAACACTGAAGCTTTCTTT. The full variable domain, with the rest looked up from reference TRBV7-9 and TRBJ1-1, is DTGVSQNPRHKITKRGQNVTFRCDPISEHNRLYWYRQTLGQGPEFLTYFQNEAQLEKSRLLSDRFSAERPKGSFSTLEIQRTEQGDSAMYLCASSPDSLNTEAFFGQGTRLTVV.

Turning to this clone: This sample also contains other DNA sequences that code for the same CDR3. The CDR3 DNA sequence: TGTGCCAGCAGTTTAGGGCGTGGAGCTTTCTTT. Protein product: CASSLGRGAFF. This chain uses TRBV28 with TRBJ1-1; D unclear. The V end lost 2 bases, the J end lost 10 bases, and 8 bases lay between the germline ends. CDR1 is MDHEN and CDR2 is SYDVKM in the germline V gene. The CDR3 extends over 11 amino acids.

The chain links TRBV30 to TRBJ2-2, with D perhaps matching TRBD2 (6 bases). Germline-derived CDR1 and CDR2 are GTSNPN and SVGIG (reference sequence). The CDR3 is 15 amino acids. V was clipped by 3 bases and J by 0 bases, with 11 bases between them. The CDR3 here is CAWSPLATNTGELFF. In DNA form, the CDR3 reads TGTGCCTGGAGCCCTCTAGCGACGAACACCGGGGAGCTGTTTTTT. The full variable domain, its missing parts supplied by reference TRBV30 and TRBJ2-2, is SQTIHQWPATLVQPVGSPLSLECTVEGTSNPNLYWYRQAAGRGLQLLFYSVGIGQISSEVPQNLSASRPQDRQFILSSKKLLLSDSGFYLCAWSPLATNTGELFFGEGSRLTVL.

This chain's CDR3 is CASSFGGYGYTF. The CDR3 bases are TGTGCCAGCAGTTTCGGTGGCTATGGCTACACCTTC. This chain joins TRBV12-3 or TRBV12-4 and TRBJ1-2; D unclear. The CDR3 runs 12 residues. V gave up 3 bases and J gave up 4 bases, with 6 bases separating them.

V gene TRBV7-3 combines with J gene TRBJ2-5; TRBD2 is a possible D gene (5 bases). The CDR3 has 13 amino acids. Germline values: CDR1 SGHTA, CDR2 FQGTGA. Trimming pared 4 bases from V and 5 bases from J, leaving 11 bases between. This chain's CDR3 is CASSSSRGETQYF. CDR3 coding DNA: TGTGCCAGCAGCTCGTCACGAGGGGAGACCCAGTACTTC.

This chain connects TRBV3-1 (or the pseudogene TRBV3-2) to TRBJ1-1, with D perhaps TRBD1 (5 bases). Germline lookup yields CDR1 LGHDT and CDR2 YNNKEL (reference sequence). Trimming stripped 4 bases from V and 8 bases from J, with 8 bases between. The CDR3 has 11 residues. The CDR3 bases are TGTGCCAGCAGCCTTCGGGGGGAAGCTTTCTTT. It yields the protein CASSLRGEAFF.

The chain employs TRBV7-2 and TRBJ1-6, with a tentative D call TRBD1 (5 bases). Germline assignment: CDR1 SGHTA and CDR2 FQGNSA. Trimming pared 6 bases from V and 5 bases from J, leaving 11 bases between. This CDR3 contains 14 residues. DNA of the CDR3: TGTGCCAGCAGTCGACAGCGTAATAATTCACCCCTCCACTTT. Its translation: CASSRQRNNSPLHF.